One and the same sample provided the 32 T cell receptor beta chains below, sequenced in a study of T-cell memory formation after mild COVID-19. TCRdb used MiXCR to reprocess the 5' RACE reads, holding one entry per CDR3 protein. The sample has around 410,000 distinct CDR3 sequences, 20% to 30% seen once. Sequenced: PBMCs or a T cell subset sorted from them (not recorded which). The receptors shown here come from an adult woman who had mild COVID-19 (a few samples of this study predate the infection). Cell type and time point are not known.

The chain recombines TRBV3-1 with TRBJ2-2, with a possible D match to TRBD2 (6 bases). This CDR3 region has 16 residues. With 1 base removed from V and 6 bases from J, the gap between germline ends came to 15 bases. Germline loops: CDR1 LGHDT, CDR2 YNNKEL (reference sequence). The CDR3 sequence is CASSQVYREPPGELFF. Here the CDR3 DNA reads TGTGCCAGCAGCCAAGTGTATCGGGAGCCCCCCGGGGAGCTGTTTTTT.

The table lists this clonotype with a few counts. This chain links TRBV7-3 with TRBJ2-5; D possibly corresponds to TRBD2 (5 bases). V lost 5 bases and J lost 5, with 15 bases in between. Germline CDR1 reads SGHTA; CDR2 reads FQGTGA. The CDR3 totals 14 residues. CDR3 in DNA: TGTGCCAGCAGCCCACTTGGAGGTGTTGAGACCCAGTACTTC. It encodes CASSPLGGVETQYF.

This clonotype has only a few counts. The chain has TRBV7-3 and TRBJ2-3; 7 positions agree with TRBD1. Germline V CDR1 and CDR2: SGHTA, FQGTGA. CDR3 length equals 14 residues. V dropped 4 bases and J dropped 5; count of bases not matched to a gene: 6. CDR3: CASSSQGPGDTQYF. The CDR3 region has the DNA TGTGCCAGCAGCTCACAGGGGCCTGGAGATACGCAGTATTTT. Drawing the rest from reference TRBV7-3 and TRBJ2-3, the complete variable domain is GAGVSQTPSNKVTEKGKYVELRCDPISGHTALYWYRQSLGQGPEFLIYFQGTGAADDSGLPNDRFFAVRPEGSVSTLKIQRTERGDSAVYLCASSSQGPGDTQYFGPGTRLTVL.

This clonotype was observed a handful of times. The genes are TRBV2 and TRBJ2-5; D might be TRBD2 (5 bases). This CDR3 region has 14 residues. Germline loops: CDR1 SNHLY, CDR2 FYNNEI. Trimming pared 6 bases from V and 2 bases from J, leaving 13 bases between. The CDR3 here is CASRPFRRQETQYF. In DNA, the CDR3 is TGTGCCAGCAGACCCTTCCGGAGGCAAGAGACCCAGTACTTC.

The chain combines TRBV2 with TRBJ2-1; 8 bases line up with TRBD2. The CDR3 is 16 amino acids. Germline lookup yields CDR1 SNHLY and CDR2 FYNNEI. Germline trimming cut 4 bases from V and 3 bases from J; bases unmatched to any gene: 8. Written as DNA, the CDR3 is TGTGCCAGCAGTGTAAGGGCTAGCGGGCTCTACAATGAGCAGTTCTTC. Protein sequence: CASSVRASGLYNEQFF. Full variable domain (outside the CDR3, taken from reference TRBV2 and TRBJ2-1): EPEVTQTPSHQVTQMGQEVILRCVPISNHLYFYWYRQILGQKVEFLVSFYNNEISEKSEIFDDQFSVERPDGSNFTLKIRSTKLEDSAMYFCASSVRASGLYNEQFFGPGTRLTVL.

This clonotype was seen repeatedly, ten times or more. The rearrangement uses TRBV28 and TRBJ1-5, with D uncertain. CDR3 length: 12 residues. Trimming shortened V by 5 bases and J by 4 bases, and 6 bases separated the two germline ends. In germline, CDR1 is MDHEN, CDR2 SYDVKM. In nucleotides, the CDR3 is TGTGCCAGCAGTGACCGTAATCAGCCCCAGCATTTT. Protein: CASSDRNQPQHF.

V gene TRBV18 combines with J gene TRBJ2-1; D call uncertain. Looked up from germline, CDR1 is KGHSH and CDR2 is LQKENI. Trimming stripped 1 base from V and 5 bases from J, with 18 bases between. This CDR3 contains 17 residues. The CDR3: CASSPRDSSLGHNEQFF. DNA of the CDR3: TGTGCCAGCTCACCACGGGATTCCTCCTTGGGCCACAATGAGCAGTTCTTC.

The chain is built from TRBV4-1 and TRBJ1-1; D gene unclear. CDR1 MGHRA and CDR2 YSYEKL come from the germline V gene. CDR3 length: 15 amino acids. Trimming took off 3 bases at V and 0 bases at J, with 11 bases between the two ends. The CDR3: CASSQENTLNTEAFF. The CDR3 nucleotides are TGCGCCAGCAGCCAGGAGAACACACTGAACACTGAAGCTTTCTTT.

V usage is TRBV12-3 or TRBV12-4 and J usage is TRBJ2-3; TRBD2 aligns across 7 bases. Losses at the gene ends were 4 bases for V and 11 bases for J; bases not matched to a gene: 3. This CDR3 comprises 11 residues. The chain's CDR3 is CASSWTSRQYF. The CDR3 DNA is TGTGCCAGCAGTTGGACTAGTAGGCAGTATTTT.

This clonotype was seen just once. The rearrangement uses TRBV4-1 and TRBJ1-1; D gene unclear. Between the trimmed V and J ends, which lost 1 base and 2 bases, there was a span of 11 bases. The length of the CDR3 is 15 residues. In germline, CDR1 is MGHRA, CDR2 YSYEKL. CDR3 coding DNA: TGCGCCAGCAGCCAAGGACACGCGATCAACACTGAAGCTTTCTTT. Translation: CASSQGHAINTEAFF.

This clonotype was counted only a few times. The CDR3 loop is CASSFLPGTSGGFAEQFF. CDR3 nucleotides: TGCGCCAGCAGTTTCCTGCCGGGGACTAGCGGGGGTTTTGCTGAGCAGTTCTTC. The rearrangement joins TRBV5-1 to TRBJ2-1; 14 nucleotides match TRBD2. This CDR3 is built from 18 residues. Trimming at V came to 5 bases and at J to 9 bases, leaving 16 bases not matched to a gene. Germline lookup yields CDR1 SGHRS and CDR2 YFSETQ.

V and J are TRBV24-1 and TRBJ2-1, with D unclear. Trimming left V 7 bases short and J 0 bases short, with 9 bases between. The CDR3 contains 14 residues. The germline V gene has CDR1 KGHDR and CDR2 SFDVKD. Here the CDR3 DNA reads TGTGCCACCAGCATCGGAAGCTCCTACAATGAGCAGTTCTTC. Translated, it gives CATSIGSSYNEQFF.

A few counts support this clonotype. The V call is TRBV7-3, the J call TRBJ2-3; TRBD2 matches at 8 bases. The CDR3 length is 16 residues. Germline V gives CDR1 SGHTA, CDR2 FQGTGA. Germline trimming cut 4 bases from V and 1 base from J; bases unmatched to any gene: 7. The CDR3, as DNA: TGTGCCAGCAGCTACACTAGCGGAGGGGGCACAGATACGCAGTATTTT. Residues: CASSYTSGGGTDTQYF. The variable domain in full, completed from reference TRBV7-3 and TRBJ2-3, reads GAGVSQTPSNKVTEKGKYVELRCDPISGHTALYWYRQSLGQGPEFLIYFQGTGAADDSGLPNDRFFAVRPEGSVSTLKIQRTERGDSAVYLCASSYTSGGGTDTQYFGPGTRLTVL.

This CDR3 is CSASAESSLDEQFF. The DNA of the CDR3 is TGCAGTGCCAGCGCAGAGAGTAGTTTAGATGAGCAGTTCTTC. The V and J genes are TRBV20-1 and TRBJ2-1, with D hard to call. Germline CDR1 DFQATT, CDR2 SNEGSKA (reference sequence). This CDR3 has 14 residues. V shed 6 bases and J shed 8 bases, with 20 bases lying between them.

The CDR3 DNA sequence: TGTGCCAGCAGCGGGACGGCGAGCTCTGGGGCCAACGTCCTGACTTTC. Translation: CASSGTASSGANVLTF. The rearrangement joins TRBV5-6 to TRBJ2-6; the D call may be TRBD1 or TRBD2 (5 bases each). Per germline, CDR1 SGHDT and CDR2 YYEEEE. V was trimmed by 4 bases and J by 0 bases, leaving 11 bases between them. The length of the CDR3 is 16 residues.

The chain couples TRBV20-1 to TRBJ2-3; TRBD2 aligns across 11 bases. With V trimmed by 6 bases and J by 0 bases, 17 bases remained unmatched. This CDR3 has 19 residues. From germline, CDR1 is DFQATT and CDR2 SNEGSKA (reference sequence). The CDR3 is CSAIPGLRTSGPSTDTQYF. CDR3 DNA sequence: TGCAGTGCCATTCCCGGCCTACGGACTAGCGGGCCGAGCACAGATACGCAGTATTTT.

V is TRBV7-9 and J is TRBJ1-1; D is possibly TRBD1 (6 bases). This CDR3 has 15 residues. V was shortened by 1 base and J by 3 bases, with 12 bases between the two germline ends. The germline CDR1 and CDR2 sequences are SEHNR and FQNEAQ (reference sequence). The CDR3 sequence: CASSLVGAGYTEAFF. Here the CDR3 DNA reads TGTGCCAGCAGCTTAGTGGGGGCAGGGTACACTGAAGCTTTCTTT.

This chain uses TRBV27 with TRBJ2-3; D not certain. V lost 5 bases and J 8 bases, leaving 11 bases between the germline ends. Germline values: CDR1 MNHEY, CDR2 SMNVEV (reference sequence). This CDR3 has 12 amino acids. This CDR3 reads CASSPASGTQYF. The CDR3 DNA reads as TGTGCCAGCAGTCCTGCCTCGGGTACGCAGTATTTT.

The gene calls are TRBV18 and TRBJ1-2; D possibly corresponds to TRBD1 (5 bases). Germline CDR1 is KGHSH and CDR2 is LQKENI. CDR3 length: 14 residues. V was clipped by 3 bases and J by 4 bases, with 12 bases between them. CDR3 loop: CASSPATGGYGYTF. The CDR3 DNA is TGTGCCAGCTCACCGGCAACAGGTGGCTATGGCTACACCTTC.

This clonotype came up a few times. The gene calls are TRBV5-1 and TRBJ2-1; 14 nucleotides line up with TRBD2. V lost 3 bases and J lost 0; bases outside the gene matches: 8. Germline V gives CDR1 SGHRS, CDR2 YFSETQ. CDR3 size: 19 residues. CDR3 DNA: TGCGCCAGCAGCTCGTGGACTAGCGGGGGGCTTAGCTCCTACAATGAGCAGTTCTTC. This sequence encodes CASSSWTSGGLSSYNEQFF.

This clonotype has a count of ten or more. The chain links TRBV12-3 or TRBV12-4 to TRBJ1-2; 10 bases line up with TRBD1. The CDR3 spans 15 residues. V dropped 7 bases and J dropped 3; count of bases not matched to a gene: 8. DNA of the CDR3: TGTGCCAGCAACGGGGGGACAGGGGAGCACTATGGCTACACCTTC. Translation gives CASNGGTGEHYGYTF.

This chain connects TRBV5-1 to TRBJ2-7; D unclear. The CDR3 contains 12 residues. Germline values: CDR1 SGHRS, CDR2 YFSETQ. V lost 0 bases and J lost 7, with 8 bases in between. CDR3 protein: CASSLEAGEQYF. The CDR3 DNA sequence: TGCGCCAGCAGCTTGGAGGCCGGAGAGCAGTACTTC.

The chain carries TRBV24-1 and TRBJ2-3; D might be TRBD1 or TRBD2, each matching 6 bases. CDR1 is KGHDR, CDR2 SFDVKD, per germline. CDR3 size: 15 residues. Trimming left V 9 bases short and J 5 bases short, with 20 bases between. The CDR3 DNA is TGTGCCACCTCCCTGACCGGGGGCCAGGGAGATACGCAGTATTTT. Translating it yields CATSLTGGQGDTQYF.

This clonotype has only a few counts. CDR3 sequence (DNA): TGCGCCAGCAGCCAAGACGTCAATCAGCCCCAGCATTTT. This encodes CASSQDVNQPQHF. The J gene is TRBJ1-5, the V gene TRBV4-1; D is undetermined. Trimming removed 0 bases at V and 3 bases at J, with 3 bases between. The CDR3 sequence is 13 residues long. The germline V gene has CDR1 MGHRA and CDR2 YSYEKL.

This clonotype has more than one count but fewer than ten. V and J are TRBV24-1 and TRBJ1-1; 11 bases align to TRBD1. Germline V gene data show CDR1 as KGHDR and CDR2 as SFDVKD. This CDR3 spans 14 amino acids. The V and J ends lost 9 bases and 2 bases, in that order; junction bases with no gene match: 4. CDR3 loop: CATEGQGANTEAFF. The DNA for the CDR3 is TGTGCCACCGAAGGACAGGGGGCAAACACTGAAGCTTTCTTT.

This clonotype occurred a few times. V gene TRBV4-1 combines with J gene TRBJ1-1; TRBD1 is a possible D gene (5 bases). V gave up 0 bases and J gave up 4 bases, with 15 bases separating them. There are 16 residues in the CDR3. CDR1 MGHRA and CDR2 YSYEKL come from the germline V gene. The CDR3 sequence: CASSQDFGGFGTEAFF. The CDR3 nucleotides read TGCGCCAGCAGCCAAGACTTTGGGGGATTCGGCACTGAAGCTTTCTTT.

The table lists this clonotype with a count of one. The rearrangement uses TRBV30 and TRBJ2-7; the match to TRBD1 covers 9 bases. V lost 3 bases and J lost 0; bases outside the gene matches: 3. The CDR3 is 14 residues long. CDR1 and CDR2 (germline): GTSNPN, SVGIG (reference sequence). The CDR3 nucleotides read TGTGCCTGGAGGGACAGGGGTACCTCCTACGAGCAGTACTTC. The encoded protein is CAWRDRGTSYEQYF.

This chain connects TRBV4-3 to TRBJ2-2; perhaps TRBD2 as D (6 bases). Trimming shortened V by 4 bases and J by 7 bases, and 22 bases separated the two germline ends. This CDR3 is built from 17 residues. Germline CDR1 reads LGHNA; CDR2 reads YSLEER. The CDR3 loop is CASSPTSGAQGVGELFF. The CDR3 region has the DNA TGCGCCAGCAGCCCGACTTCGGGAGCCCAGGGAGTCGGGGAGCTGTTTTTT.

This clonotype occurred a few times. J is TRBJ2-1 and V is TRBV5-5, with 9 bases that match TRBD1. Germline V gives CDR1 SGHKS, CDR2 YYEKEE (reference sequence). The CDR3 spans 13 residues. The V and J ends lost 2 bases and 9 bases, in that order; junction bases with no gene match: 3. The CDR3 here is CASSLRQGGEQFF. For the CDR3, the DNA is TGTGCCAGCAGCTTAAGACAGGGGGGTGAGCAGTTCTTC.

This clonotype turned up a few times. The chain joins TRBV29-1 to TRBJ1-4; the D gene is possibly TRBD1 (5 bases). CDR1 and CDR2 from the germline V gene are SQVTM and ANQGSEA. There are 12 residues in the CDR3. Trimming shortened V by 7 bases and J by 6 bases, and 12 bases separated the two germline ends. Here the CDR3 DNA reads TGCAGCGGGAGAGGGGCATATGAAAAACTGTTTTTT. Translated: CSGRGAYEKLFF. Looking up the rest from reference TRBV29-1 and TRBJ1-4 gives the full variable domain: SAVISQKPSRDICQRGTSLTIQCQVDSQVTMMFWYRQQPGQSLTLIATANQGSEATYESGFVIDKFPISRPNLTFSTLTVSNMSPEDSSIYLCSGRGAYEKLFFGSGTQLSVL.

This chain connects TRBV25-1 to TRBJ2-7, with 7 bases matching TRBD2. The V gene end was trimmed by 8 bases and the J gene end by 4 bases; junction bases not matched to a gene: 2. This CDR3 spans 11 amino acids. Germline V gives CDR1 MGHDK, CDR2 SYGVNS. The CDR3 region has the DNA TGTGCCAGCTCCGGGAGGTACGAGCAGTACTTC. It yields the protein CASSGRYEQYF.

The gene calls are TRBV15 and TRBJ2-7; 12 positions match TRBD2. Germline trimming cut 0 bases from V and 4 bases from J; bases unmatched to any gene: 7. Germline V gives CDR1 LNHNV, CDR2 YYDKDF (reference sequence). The CDR3 contains 17 residues. The CDR3 reads CATSRDKLAGGPYEQYF. The CDR3 DNA sequence: TGTGCCACCAGCAGAGATAAGCTAGCGGGGGGGCCGTACGAGCAGTACTTC.